This T cell receptor (beta chain) was recovered during a study of blood T cell repertoires in COVID-19 (dated by TCRdb to between 2020 and 2021). Study-level background: Samples covering the acute and convalescent phases of COVID-19 were provided by collaborators in the United States, Italy and Spain. The material from the prospective study consisted of cDNA or gDNA derived from T cells, B-cell-depleted T cells, or PBMCs. Deeply sampled blood TCRbeta repertoires from subjects exposed to, actively infected with, or recovered from COVID-19 were included in the dataset. The repertoires were released in a freely available public database intended as a resource for research on the immune response to SARS-CoV-2. Samples were obtained from the ongoing ImmuneRACE study (first 160 participants) and from about 1,300 subjects provided by 6 global collaborators. The sample metadata nearly always contained a de-identified subject ID, COVID-19 status, age in years and sex. HLA class I and class II types, where available, came from metadata supplied by the sample provider rather than from assay-based typing. On the study overall, not on this receptor specifically: How much clinical and demographic metadata was included differed by source and by participant, and the metadata was provided uncurated.

TCRbeta CDR3 regions were amplified from genomic DNA using the immunoSEQ Assay, a bias-controlled multiplex PCR. Regarding the original processing steps: Nucleated cell counts per sample were estimated from amplification of reference gene primers within the assay. Sequence reads were collapsed and filtered to measure the absolute abundance of every unique TCRbeta CDR3 rearrangement. Productive Simpson clonality was computed per sample as the square root of Simpson's diversity index over productive rearrangements. The source is immuneACCESS, and TCRdb retained only in-frame sequences with V and J called. Part of the clones is not carried over; for the studies checked, unresolved V genes explain less than half of this, and the remainder is unexplained. V and J calls plus clone size are reproduced from that table; the DNA served to infer D and trimming. The sample table records about 34,000 clones; around 91% of these occur just once. Jointly, the top ten make up approximately 19% of the sample.

Based on the germline V gene, the CDR1 and CDR2 sequences are MNHNS and SASEGT. The cysteine opens and the phenylalanine closes a CDR3 of 15 amino acids. The DNA shown is the 45-base CDR3, in frame from base 1. V loses 2 bases of germline sequence and J loses 5 bases, and the interval between the two ends is 16 bases. The collaborating institutions used their own protocols to collect whole blood in K2EDTA tubes. Collaborator samples were shipped for TCRbeta analysis as frozen whole blood, isolated PBMCs, or DNA extracted from either sample type. Turning to this clone: No cognate antigen has been identified for it. Base-call qualities are not available, and no considerably larger clone is one nucleotide away.

Sequencing was carried out using peripheral blood. This receptor was identified in an elderly man with acute or convalescent COVID-19. The chain joins TRBV6-1 to TRBJ2-7; the D gene is perhaps TRBD2, on 6 matching bases. The CDR3: CASSETLARIHEQYF. The DNA sequence is TGTGCCAGCAGTGAAACTCTAGCGAGGATTCACGAGCAGTACTTC.